Sequencing of this T cell receptor (beta chain) was carried out in a study of T cell responses to AZD1222 COVID-19 vaccine (dated by TCRdb to the early 2020s). For the wider study: A total of 233 trial participants underwent TCR sequencing, of whom about 210 had received two doses of AZD1222 and around 25 had received two doses of the MenACWY control vaccine. Trial participants were enrolled into age subgroups of 18-55, 56-69 and 70-plus years, which contained 148, 28 and 57 TCR-sequenced participants, respectively.

Trimming costs V 2 bases and J 0 bases, and their ends lie 8 bases apart. Taken from the germline V gene, the CDR1 and CDR2 loops are SGHAT and FQNNGV. Its CDR3 holds 15 amino acids, cysteine through phenylalanine. The CDR3 DNA has 45 bases and is translated from base 1. The CDR3 regions of human TCRbeta chains were subjected to immunosequencing. The original pipeline was this. TCRs in the repertoires were compared against a reference library of SARS-CoV-2-specific TCRs that had been generated with the MIRA antigen-specificity platform. Breadth was defined as the fraction of unique TCRs that were SARS-CoV-2-associated. Depth was defined as the fraction of total T cells that were SARS-CoV-2-associated. Using the MIRA data, each spike-specific TCR was assigned both to the spike region to which the TCR was reactive and to a CD4 or CD8 class. Log10-transformed breadth and depth values were compared by one-way ANOVA with Sidak's multiple comparisons tests. The table was pulled from immuneACCESS by TCRdb, which kept in-frame rearrangements only. Such tables lose some clones; where checked, under half of the loss comes from unresolved V genes, and the rest has no known cause. The D gene and trimming were derived from the DNA, and the V and J assignments and clone size from that table. For this sample there are about 94,000 clones; around 85% appear just once. More than 4% of the sample lies in the top ten.

General conclusions and limits of the study: The 56-69-year group was small, and its depth increase did not reach significance, likely because of low power. Because no day 14 peak-response samples were available, the repertoires could be characterized only after the peak T cell response. Participants were mostly white British and included more females than males, and it was suggested by the authors that clonal diversity may have been underestimated. The whole spike protein was spanned by vaccine-associated CD4 TCRs, and dominant responses were seen in regions 160-218 and 743-854. After two AZD1222 doses, spike-specific TCR breadth and depth were significantly higher than at day 0 and than in MenACWY recipients. Reportedly, close to half of the unique spike-specific TCRs recognized epitopes lying outside the regions that are mutated in the B.1.351 and B.1.1.7 variants. Only a handful of AZD1222 recipients were SARS-CoV-2 seropositive at baseline, limiting conclusions about previously exposed vaccinees.

As to this clone: Its antigen remains undetermined. No clone much larger than this one lies a single base away; base qualities are absent.

The sample's time point, from its label and the paper: about 28 days (+/-7) after the second vaccine dose. AZD1222 recipients with second doses at about 4 weeks or about 12 weeks were pooled, because spike-specific TCR depth and breadth did not differ between schedules. Vaccinee samples were obtained from the UK trials COV001 and COV002, which included a single-blind randomized controlled phase 2/3 trial of AZD1222 (ChAdOx1 nCoV-19) in healthy adults. For TCRbeta chain sequencing, PBMC samples from trial participants were taken at day 0 and at day 28 after the second dose. The receptor's source is an adult who received the AZD1222 COVID-19 vaccine. The material sequenced was peripheral blood, taken 28 days after the second AZD1222 dose. The sequence is built from TRBV11-2 and TRBJ1-3; no D gene can be assigned with confidence. The CDR3 region has the sequence CASSLWSVSGNTIYF. The nucleotide sequence is TGTGCCAGCAGCTTATGGAGCGTCTCTGGAAACACCATATATTTT.